This passage covers 23 T cell receptor beta chains from one sample sequenced in a study of T-cell reconstitution after alpha-beta-depleted transplantation in children. Unique molecular identifiers were used to barcode this TCRbeta library. MiXCR, run by TCRdb on the PCR reads, gives a single entry per CDR3 protein. The sample has about 600,000 distinct CDR3 sequences, 10% to 15% seen once. The sample was PBMCs, mostly from graft donor cells, taken 360 days after TCRalphabeta/CD19-depleted stem cell transplant. The origin of the receptors is a male patient aged 10 to 17 who had a stem cell transplant for acute myeloid leukemia, so the T cells may come from the graft donor.

The sample holds many counts of this clonotype. This rearrangement joins TRBV6-4 to TRBJ2-1, with 13 bases that match TRBD2. The junction had 4 bases not matched to a gene; V was cut back by 9 bases and J by 5 bases. Germline CDR1 is MRHNA and CDR2 is SNTAGT. CDR3 length equals 14 residues. The CDR3 spells CASSGLAGDNEQFF. The CDR3 DNA reads TGTGCCAGTTCAGGACTAGCGGGAGACAATGAGCAGTTCTTC.

The J gene is TRBJ1-2, the V gene TRBV12-3 or TRBV12-4, with a possible D match to TRBD1 (5 bases). The CDR3 loop spans 13 amino acids. V was shortened by 4 bases and J by 8 bases, with 14 bases between the two germline ends. The CDR3 nucleotides are TGTGCCAGCAGTTATACCCAGGGTGGAGGCTACACCTTC. This translates into CASSYTQGGGYTF.

The rearrangement links TRBV20-1 to TRBJ2-1; 7 bases match TRBD1. This CDR3 has 16 residues. The germline V gene encodes CDR1 DFQATT and CDR2 SNEGSKA (reference sequence). Trimming at V came to 3 bases and at J to 1 base, leaving 9 bases not matched to a gene. CDR3: CSARATGAKSYNEQFF. In DNA, the CDR3 is TGCAGTGCTAGGGCCACAGGGGCCAAATCCTACAATGAGCAGTTCTTC.

This clonotype has a handful of counts. The chain joins TRBV29-1 to TRBJ1-6; 8 positions agree with TRBD1. Germline CDR1 SQVTM, CDR2 ANQGSEA. V shed 7 bases, J shed 8 bases, and the junction held 7 bases outside the gene matches. There are 13 residues in the CDR3. DNA for the CDR3: TGCAGCGCGACGGACAGGGAGGATTCACCCCTCCACTTT. Protein product: CSATDREDSPLHF. The variable domain in full, with the rest retrieved from reference TRBV29-1 and TRBJ1-6, is SAVISQKPSRDICQRGTSLTIQCQVDSQVTMMFWYRQQPGQSLTLIATANQGSEATYESGFVIDKFPISRPNLTFSTLTVSNMSPEDSSIYLCSATDREDSPLHFGNGTRLTVT.

The CDR3 coding sequence is TGCAGTGCTAGCCGGGTTGTCGGGGTCACGGGTGAGCAGTTCTTC. Translation: CSASRVVGVTGEQFF. This chain links TRBV20-1 with TRBJ2-1; maybe TRBD2 (5 bases). CDR3 size: 15 residues. Germline V CDR1 and CDR2: DFQATT, SNEGSKA (reference sequence). Between the trimmed V and J ends, which lost 3 bases and 9 bases, there was a span of 21 bases.

J is TRBJ2-3 and V is TRBV12-3 or TRBV12-4, with 12 bases matching TRBD2. After removal of 2 bases from V and 3 bases from J, the junction contained 6 bases not matched to a gene. The length of the CDR3 is 17 residues. CDR3 nucleotide sequence: TGTGCCAGCAGTTTACTAGCGGGAGGGAGTGGAACAGATACGCAGTATTTT. As protein: CASSLLAGGSGTDTQYF.

Many counts were recorded for this clonotype. This chain connects TRBV12-3 or TRBV12-4 to TRBJ2-1; D might be TRBD2 (6 bases). This CDR3 contains 15 residues. The germline V and J ends were trimmed by 7 bases and 3 bases, with 16 bases remaining between them. In DNA, the CDR3 is TGTGCCAGCACTAATACAGAGGAGGGCTACAATGAGCAGTTCTTC. The encoded protein is CASTNTEEGYNEQFF.

The V and J genes are TRBV7-6 and TRBJ2-3, with 13 bases aligning to TRBD2. The CDR3 extends over 19 amino acids. Trimming at V came to 1 base and at J to 0 bases, leaving 7 bases not matched to a gene. Germline values: CDR1 SGHVS, CDR2 FNYEAQ. CDR3 coding DNA: TGTGCCAGCAGCTTAGGACTAGCGGGAGGAACCCTTAGCACAGATACGCAGTATTTT. It yields the protein CASSLGLAGGTLSTDTQYF. The entire variable domain, with the rest obtained from reference TRBV7-6 and TRBJ2-3, is as follows: GAGVSQSPRYKVTKRGQDVALRCDPISGHVSLYWYRQALGQGPEFLTYFNYEAQQDKSGLPNDRFSAERPEGSISTLTIQRTEQRDSAMYRCASSLGLAGGTLSTDTQYFGPGTRLTVL.

This clonotype was found a few times. In DNA, the CDR3 is TGTGCCAGCAGTTTAGCGGGGGTGGTTTACGAGCAGTACTTC. Its protein product is CASSLAGVVYEQYF. This chain uses TRBV27 with TRBJ2-7; 7 nucleotides agree with TRBD2. The germline V gene encodes CDR1 MNHEY and CDR2 SMNVEV (reference sequence). This CDR3 has 14 residues. V lost 2 bases, J lost 4 bases, and 5 bases stayed unmatched.

This clonotype has only a few counts. This chain uses TRBV23-1 with TRBJ2-1, with TRBD1 identical over 8 bases. TRBV23-1 is treated as an ORF (open reading frame) with a function not yet certain. This CDR3 region has 15 residues. V dropped 6 bases and J dropped 7; count of bases not matched to a gene: 11. The CDR3 DNA follows: TGCGCCAGCAGCCAGAACCGACAGGGGCAGAATGAGCAGTTCTTC. It codes for CASSQNRQGQNEQFF.

The J gene is TRBJ2-5, the V gene TRBV6-2 or TRBV6-3; D is unresolved. CDR1 and CDR2 (germline): MNHEY, SVGEGT. Trimming shortened V by 2 bases and J by 3 bases, and 16 bases separated the two germline ends. This CDR3 has 16 amino acids. CDR3 in DNA: TGTGCCAGCAGTTACGGCTTCGGAGATCTCAAAGAGACCCAGTACTTC. Protein: CASSYGFGDLKETQYF.

This clonotype was detected a few times. The chain has TRBV12-3 or TRBV12-4 and TRBJ2-3; D may be TRBD2 (5 bases). Deletions cut 4 bases from V and 2 bases from J, with 16 bases between. The CDR3 totals 16 residues. In DNA form, the CDR3 reads TGTGCCAGCAGTTCCCGACTAAGGGTTGCCACAGATACGCAGTATTTT. Residues: CASSSRLRVATDTQYF.

This clonotype has only a few counts. The chain uses TRBV20-1 and TRBJ2-7; 14 nucleotides agree with TRBD2. CDR1 and CDR2 from the germline V gene are DFQATT and SNEGSKA (reference sequence). The CDR3 totals 17 residues. Trimming took 0 bases from V and 1 from J; bases not matched to a gene: 5. The CDR3 DNA reads as TGCAGTGCTAGAGACCTGACTAGCGGGAGGGAATCCTACGAGCAGTACTTC. This translates into CSARDLTSGRESYEQYF.

This clonotype was observed many times. CDR3 residues: CSVGGTATEAFF. CDR3 DNA sequence: TGCAGCGTTGGTGGGACAGCCACTGAAGCTTTCTTT. The V and J genes are TRBV29-1 and TRBJ1-1, with 7 positions matching TRBD1. With V trimmed by 4 bases and J by 4 bases, 3 bases remained unmatched. In germline, CDR1 is SQVTM, CDR2 ANQGSEA. The CDR3 runs to 12 residues. Combining the CDR3 with reference TRBV29-1 and TRBJ1-1 gives the whole variable domain SAVISQKPSRDICQRGTSLTIQCQVDSQVTMMFWYRQQPGQSLTLIATANQGSEATYESGFVIDKFPISRPNLTFSTLTVSNMSPEDSSIYLCSVGGTATEAFFGQGTRLTVV.

The chain uses TRBV7-6 and TRBJ2-4; 11 nucleotides agree with TRBD2. Trimming cost V 5 bases and J 0 bases; bases outside gene matches: 9. The CDR3 is 18 amino acids. Germline assignment: CDR1 SGHVS and CDR2 FNYEAQ. The CDR3 region has the DNA TGTGCCAGCAGCACCGGGACTAGCGGTCGACTAGCCAAAAACATTCAGTACTTC. Its translation is CASSTGTSGRLAKNIQYF.

This clonotype was observed once. This chain links TRBV28 with TRBJ2-7; 8 bases are shared with TRBD1. The V segment lost 3 bases and the J segment 2 bases; nucleotides outside the gene matches: 6. CDR1 is MDHEN, CDR2 SYDVKM, per germline. The CDR3 runs 15 residues. CDR3 sequence: CASSLLGTGTYEQYF. The CDR3 DNA is TGTGCCAGCAGTTTGCTCGGGACAGGAACCTACGAGCAGTACTTC.

This clonotype was counted many times. In DNA, the CDR3 is TGTGCCATCAGTGTCCTAGGTCACAATGAGCAGTTCTTC. It is translated as CAISVLGHNEQFF. The gene calls are TRBV10-3 and TRBJ2-1; D not resolved. This CDR3 is 13 amino acids long. The V end was cut by 4 bases, the J end by 5 bases, with 9 bases between. The germline V gene has CDR1 ENHRY and CDR2 SYGVKD.

This clonotype was found a few times. V usage is TRBV6-1 and J usage is TRBJ2-5; 7 bases line up with TRBD2. The length of the CDR3 is 17 residues. Germline V gene sequence: CDR1 MNHNS, CDR2 SASEGT. Trimming took 5 bases from V and 1 from J; bases not matched to a gene: 13. DNA for the CDR3: TGTGCCAGCAGTCCGCAGATACCCGGACTAGGCCAAGAGACCCAGTACTTC. Amino acids: CASSPQIPGLGQETQYF.

This clonotype came up a few times. The chain recombines TRBV28 with TRBJ2-7; D uncertain. The V gene's germline CDR1 is MDHEN and CDR2 SYDVKM. CDR3 length: 14 amino acids. V was clipped by 3 bases and J by 4 bases, with 13 bases between them. The CDR3: CASSLSGPHYEQYF. CDR3 nucleotide sequence: TGTGCCAGCAGTTTGTCGGGTCCTCATTACGAGCAGTACTTC. The full variable domain, in which reference TRBV28 and TRBJ2-7 provide the parts outside the CDR3, is DVKVTQSSRYLVKRTGEKVFLECVQDMDHENMFWYRQDPGLGLRLIYFSYDVKMKEKGDIPEGYSVSREKKERFSLILESASTNQTSMYLCASSLSGPHYEQYFGPGTRLTVT.

The V call is TRBV12-3 or TRBV12-4, the J call TRBJ1-5; the D is unclear. This CDR3 contains 13 residues. The V gene lost 2 bases and the J gene lost 15 bases, with 17 bases spanning the gap. The CDR3 loop is CASSLTAPGIRHF. CDR3 DNA: TGTGCCAGCAGTTTAACAGCGCCCGGGATTCGGCATTTT.

This clonotype showed up just a few times. The chain links TRBV29-1 to TRBJ2-1; no definite D call. V lost 6 bases and J lost 8, with 20 bases in between. Germline V gives CDR1 SQVTM, CDR2 ANQGSEA. The length of the CDR3 is 14 residues. The CDR3 region is CSVPSRRWVDEQFF. CDR3 nucleotides: TGCAGCGTACCTTCGCGGCGCTGGGTGGATGAGCAGTTCTTC.

This clonotype was observed a few times. The genes are TRBV5-5 and TRBJ2-5; D unresolved. The CDR3 runs 13 residues. The V gene's germline CDR1 is SGHKS and CDR2 YYEKEE (reference sequence). V was shortened by 4 bases and J by 5 bases, with 12 bases between the two germline ends. The CDR3 sequence: CASSPGPAETQYF. The CDR3 coding sequence is TGTGCCAGCAGCCCGGGCCCCGCTGAGACCCAGTACTTC.

With regard to this clonotype: Germline and junction disagree at one end, which may indicate a read error. V is TRBV7-2 and J is TRBJ2-3, with 10 nucleotides matching TRBD2. CDR1 is SGHTA, CDR2 FQGNSA, per germline. The CDR3 loop spans 19 amino acids. The CDR3 DNA is TGTGCCAGCAGGTTAGCGGCGATTAGCGGGAGGATCCGCACAGATACGCAGTATTTT. This sequence encodes CASRLAAISGRIRTDTQYF.